This T cell receptor beta chain appears in the sequencing data of a study of long-term antiretroviral therapy in people with HIV. Findings of the study overall: Dominance of pre-ART expanded clones persisted, fluctuating and often declining after ART. CDR3 lengths in HIV samples spanned a narrower range than controls.

Notes on this clone: Its antigen is currently unknown.

At least one PBMC sample before ART and at least two after were required. The run of the v3.0 immunoSEQ assay was at survey level. Profiling relied on immunoSEQ multiplex PCR, and the TCRdb table lists in-frame clones only, not all of them. The sample yields about 22,000 clones, about 86% seen once. The germline V gene encodes CDR1 SGHRS and CDR2 YFSETQ. V dropped 0 bases and J dropped 0 bases, with 13 bases sitting between them. The CDR3 runs to 17 residues. The sequencing used unsorted PBMCs, collected 1.3 years after starting antiretroviral therapy. The clonotype comes from a man aged 55 to 70 with HIV. The genes are TRBV5-1 and TRBJ1-3; D call uncertain. CDR3: CASSLAPRTYSGNTIYF. CDR3 coding DNA: TGCGCCAGCAGCTTGGCCCCCCGGACGTACTCTGGAAACACCATATATTTT.